This TCR beta chain was sequenced in a study of CD8 T cells in Susac syndrome. The multiple sclerosis control group was made up of treatment-naive patients with stable or active relapsing-remitting disease. CDR1 and CDR2 (germline): KGHDR, SFDVKD. V gave up 4 bases and J gave up 3 bases, with 14 bases separating them. This CDR3 is built from 15 residues. RNA was extracted with the RNeasy kit, and a quantity of roughly 0.5 to 1 ug was reverse transcribed using random hexamers. One entry per CDR3 protein results from TCRdb running MiXCR on the immunoSEQ multiplex PCR reads. Here the sample spans 250,000 to 300,000 distinct CDR3 sequences, approximately 85% being singletons.

This sequence originates from a human donor with multiple sclerosis. The chain links TRBV24-1 to TRBJ2-5, with a possible D match to TRBD1 (5 bases). The specimen sequenced was CD8+ T cells from PBMCs. DNA of the CDR3: TGTGCCACCAGTGAACCCAGGGAAGGCAAAGAGACCCAGTACTTC. Translating gives CATSEPREGKETQYF.